This entry concerns a single TCR beta chain. What it recognizes is unknown. This is likely a read error, given that the CDR3 carries no conserved phenylalanine or tryptophan at its end. This entry is derived from a study of OX40 agonist ivuxolimab in advanced cancers. Study background: Participants, 75% to 85% male, averaged roughly 60 years of age, ranging from about 23 to 85.

Libraries were prepared by immunoSEQ multiplex PCR; TCRdb keeps only in-frame clonotypes and omits some of them. Of 80,000 to 100,000 clones in the sample, around nine tenths were seen once. Overall study results and limits: CD8+ T cells averaged more expanded clones than CD4+. Several nonresponders also turned out to have low normalized T-cell clonal expansion.

This receptor was taken from an adult with an advanced solid tumor such as melanoma, head and neck, liver or kidney cancer. This sample comprised CD4+ or CD8+ T cells sorted from blood, obtained in a trial of the OX40 agonist ivuxolimab.

In DNA, the CDR3 is TGTGCCAGTAGTATCGGCAGGAATTCACCCCTCCACCTT. This gives the protein CASSIGRNSPLHL. V gene TRBV19 combines with J gene TRBJ1-6; D gene uncertain. V was shortened by 3 bases and J by 7 bases, with 7 bases between the two germline ends. The CDR3 is 13 amino acids. Germline V gene lookup returns CDR1 LNHDA and CDR2 SQIVND (reference sequence).